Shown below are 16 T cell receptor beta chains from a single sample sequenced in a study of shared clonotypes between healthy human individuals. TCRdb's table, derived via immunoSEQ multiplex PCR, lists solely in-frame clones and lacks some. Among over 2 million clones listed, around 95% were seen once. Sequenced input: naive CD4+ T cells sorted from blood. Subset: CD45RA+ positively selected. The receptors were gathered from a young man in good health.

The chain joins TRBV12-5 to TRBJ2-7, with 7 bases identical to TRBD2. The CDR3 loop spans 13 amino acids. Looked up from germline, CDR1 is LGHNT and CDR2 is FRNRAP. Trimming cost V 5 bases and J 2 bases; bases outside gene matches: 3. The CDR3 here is CASGPGTTYEQYF. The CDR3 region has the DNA TGTGCTAGTGGTCCGGGGACTACCTACGAGCAGTACTTC.

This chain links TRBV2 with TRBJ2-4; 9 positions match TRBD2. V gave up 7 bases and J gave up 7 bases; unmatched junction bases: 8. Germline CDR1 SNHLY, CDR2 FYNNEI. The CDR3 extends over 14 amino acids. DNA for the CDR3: TGTGCCAGCAACCCGGCGGGAGGGAGCAACATTCAGTACTTC. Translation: CASNPAGGSNIQYF.

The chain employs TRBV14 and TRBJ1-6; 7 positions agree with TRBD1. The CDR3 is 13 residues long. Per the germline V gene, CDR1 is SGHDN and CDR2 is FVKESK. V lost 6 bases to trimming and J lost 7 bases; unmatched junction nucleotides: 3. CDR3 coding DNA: TGTGCCAGCAGTTACAGGGGAAATTCACCCCTCCACTTT. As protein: CASSYRGNSPLHF.

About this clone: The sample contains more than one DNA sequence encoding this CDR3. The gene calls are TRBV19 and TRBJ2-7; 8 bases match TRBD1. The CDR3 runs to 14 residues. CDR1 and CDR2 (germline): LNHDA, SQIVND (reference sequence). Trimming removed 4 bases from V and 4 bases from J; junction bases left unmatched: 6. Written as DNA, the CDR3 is TGTGCCAGTAGTACCGGACAGGGCAGGTACGAGCAGTACTTC. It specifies CASSTGQGRYEQYF. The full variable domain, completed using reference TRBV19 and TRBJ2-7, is DGGITQSPKYLFRKEGQNVTLSCEQNLNHDAMYWYRQDPGQGLRLIYYSQIVNDFQKGDIAEGYSVSREKKESFPLTVTSAQKNPTAFYLCASSTGQGRYEQYFGPGTRLTVT.

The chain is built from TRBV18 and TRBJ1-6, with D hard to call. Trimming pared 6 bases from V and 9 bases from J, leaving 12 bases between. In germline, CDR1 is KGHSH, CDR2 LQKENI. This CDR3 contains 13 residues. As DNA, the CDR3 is TGTGCCAGCTCCAGATTCTCGGGTTCACCCCTCCACTTT. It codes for CASSRFSGSPLHF.

CDR3 DNA: TGCGCCAGCAGCCAAGATCTACTAGCCTACGAGCAGTACTTC. This gives the protein CASSQDLLAYEQYF. The V and J genes are TRBV4-3 and TRBJ2-7; the D gene is possibly TRBD2 (5 bases). The germline V gene encodes CDR1 LGHNA and CDR2 YSLEER. Trimming removed 0 bases at V and 2 bases at J, with 8 bases between. The CDR3 extends over 14 amino acids.

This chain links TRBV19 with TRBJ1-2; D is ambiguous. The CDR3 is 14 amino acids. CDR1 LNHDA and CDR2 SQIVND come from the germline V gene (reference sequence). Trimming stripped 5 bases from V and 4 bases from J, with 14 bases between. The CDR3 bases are TGTGCCAGTAGTCCTGGCCAAATTCGCTATGGCTACACCTTC. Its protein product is CASSPGQIRYGYTF.

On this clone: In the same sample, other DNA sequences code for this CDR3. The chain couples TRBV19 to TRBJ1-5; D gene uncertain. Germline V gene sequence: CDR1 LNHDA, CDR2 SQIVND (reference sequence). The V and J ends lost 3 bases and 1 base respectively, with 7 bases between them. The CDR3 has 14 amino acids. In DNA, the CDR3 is TGTGCCAGTAGTATCCCCAGAAGCAATCAGCCCCAGCATTTT. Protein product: CASSIPRSNQPQHF.

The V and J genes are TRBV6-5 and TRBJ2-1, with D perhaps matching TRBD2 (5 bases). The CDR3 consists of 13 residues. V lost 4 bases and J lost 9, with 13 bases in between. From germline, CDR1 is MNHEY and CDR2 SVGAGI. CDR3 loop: CASSSVGGGEQFF. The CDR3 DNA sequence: TGTGCCAGCAGTTCCGTAGGAGGTGGTGAGCAGTTCTTC.

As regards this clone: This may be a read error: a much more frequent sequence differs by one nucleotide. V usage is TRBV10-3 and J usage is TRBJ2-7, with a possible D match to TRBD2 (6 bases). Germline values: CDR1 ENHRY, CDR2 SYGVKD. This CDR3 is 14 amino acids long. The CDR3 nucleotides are TGTGCCATCAGTGTCGGAGGGAAAGAGTACGAGCGGTACTTC. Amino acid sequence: CAISVGGKEYERYF.

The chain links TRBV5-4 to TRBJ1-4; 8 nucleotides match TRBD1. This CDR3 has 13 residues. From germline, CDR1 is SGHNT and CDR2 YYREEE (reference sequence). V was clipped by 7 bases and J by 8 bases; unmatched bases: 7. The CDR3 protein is CASLIQGGEKLFF. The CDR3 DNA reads TGTGCCAGCTTAATACAGGGGGGAGAAAAACTGTTTTTT.

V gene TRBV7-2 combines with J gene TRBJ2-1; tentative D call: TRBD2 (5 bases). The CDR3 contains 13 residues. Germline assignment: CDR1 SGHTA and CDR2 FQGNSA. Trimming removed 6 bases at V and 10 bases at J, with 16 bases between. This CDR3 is CASSSRALREQFF. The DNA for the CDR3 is TGTGCCAGCAGTTCGAGGGCCCTCCGGGAGCAGTTCTTC.

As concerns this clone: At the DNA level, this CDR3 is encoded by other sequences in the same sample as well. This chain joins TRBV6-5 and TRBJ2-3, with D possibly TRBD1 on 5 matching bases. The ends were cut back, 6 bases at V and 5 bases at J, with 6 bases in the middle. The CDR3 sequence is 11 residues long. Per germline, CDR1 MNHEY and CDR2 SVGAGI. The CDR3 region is CASRRGDTQYF. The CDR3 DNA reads TGTGCCAGCAGAAGGGGAGATACGCAGTATTTT.

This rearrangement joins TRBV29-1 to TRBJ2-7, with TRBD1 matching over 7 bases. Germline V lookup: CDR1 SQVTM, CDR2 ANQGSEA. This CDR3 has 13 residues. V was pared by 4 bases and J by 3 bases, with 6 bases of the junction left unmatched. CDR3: CSVGDRANYEQYF. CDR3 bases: TGCAGCGTTGGAGACAGGGCGAACTACGAGCAGTACTTC.

Here the CDR3 reads CASSPRNSDTQYF. As DNA, the CDR3 is TGTGCCAGCAGCCCGAGGAATTCAGATACGCAGTATTTT. The gene calls are TRBV28 and TRBJ2-3, with D unresolved. The length of the CDR3 is 13 residues. Germline loops: CDR1 MDHEN, CDR2 SYDVKM. V was cut by 6 bases and J by 4 bases, with 11 bases left in between.

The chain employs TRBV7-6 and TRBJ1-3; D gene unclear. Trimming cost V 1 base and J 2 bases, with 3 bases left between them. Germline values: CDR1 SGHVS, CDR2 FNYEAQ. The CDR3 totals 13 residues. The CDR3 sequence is CASSLGAGNTIYF. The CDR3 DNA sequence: TGTGCCAGCAGCTTAGGGGCTGGAAACACCATATATTTT.